The 25 T cell receptor beta chains presented below share a single source sample, sequenced in a study of regulatory T cells in long-lasting Graves disease. The authors built TCR beta libraries using iRepertoire HTBI primers and Arm-PCR of CDR3 regions. TCRdb re-called the multiplex PCR reads through MiXCR, storing one row per CDR3 protein. Of 600,000 to 850,000 distinct CDR3 sequences listed, about 32% are singletons. Time point here: persistent/refractory GD, antithyroid drugs over 5 years with positive TRAb. The TCR library was made from RNA extracted from PBMCs. Source: peripheral blood mononuclear cells (PBMCs), taken when the disease was refractory, from a patient treated with antithyroid drugs. All receptors come from a female donor with Graves disease.

This clonotype was seen a single time. The gene calls are TRBV4-1 and TRBJ1-1, with a tentative D call TRBD1 (5 bases). The CDR3 extends over 17 amino acids. Trimming took 0 bases from V and 1 from J, leaving 15 bases between them. CDR1 MGHRA and CDR2 YSYEKL come from the germline V gene. CDR3 sequence: CASSQDMASTGNTEAFF. The CDR3 DNA reads as TGCGCCAGCAGCCAAGATATGGCTTCAACAGGGAACACTGAAGCTTTCTTT.

The chain employs TRBV6-2 or TRBV6-3 and TRBJ2-5; 7 bases are a match to TRBD2. Trimming cost V 7 bases and J 1 base; bases outside gene matches: 9. Germline CDR1 MNHEY, CDR2 SVGEGT. The CDR3 extends over 15 amino acids. CDR3 DNA sequence: TGTGCCAGCACCTGGGGTAGCGGGTCCCAAGAGACCCAGTACTTC. Its translation is CASTWGSGSQETQYF.

This chain uses TRBV20-1 with TRBJ2-3; 8 bases align to TRBD2. The ends lost 1 base at V and 4 bases at J; junction bases unmatched: 7. The CDR3 covers 15 residues. Looked up from germline, CDR1 is DFQATT and CDR2 is SNEGSKA (reference sequence). The CDR3 here is CSARVQRELPDTQYF. The CDR3, as DNA: TGCAGTGCTAGAGTCCAGCGGGAGCTACCAGATACGCAGTATTTT.

This clonotype showed up just a few times. This chain uses TRBV20-1 with TRBJ1-1; D remains unclear. Germline V gene sequence: CDR1 DFQATT, CDR2 SNEGSKA (reference sequence). The CDR3 extends over 14 amino acids. The ends were cut back, 0 bases at V and 3 bases at J, with 11 bases in the middle. CDR3 nucleotides: TGCAGTGCTAGAGATGCCCAGGAGTACACTGAAGCTTTCTTT. Encoded protein: CSARDAQEYTEAFF.

The CDR3 DNA is TGCAGCGATCTGGGGGGGTTCATGAACACTGAAGCTTTCTTT. This encodes CSDLGGFMNTEAFF. V and J are TRBV29-1 and TRBJ1-1; weak D call: TRBD1 (5 bases). V was cut by 7 bases and J by 0 bases, with 15 bases left in between. This CDR3 has 14 amino acids. CDR1 and CDR2 (germline): SQVTM, ANQGSEA.

This clonotype was detected a few times. The V and J genes are TRBV3-1 and TRBJ2-2; tentatively, D is TRBD2 (5 bases). V lost 2 bases, J lost 4 bases, and 11 bases lay in between. CDR3 length equals 15 residues. Looked up from germline, CDR1 is LGHDT and CDR2 is YNNKEL (reference sequence). The CDR3 loop reads CASSQMGAGTGELFF. The CDR3 nucleotides read TGTGCCAGCAGCCAAATGGGCGCGGGCACCGGGGAGCTGTTTTTT.

The chain joins TRBV2 to TRBJ1-1; D possibly corresponds to TRBD1 (5 bases). Germline V gene lookup returns CDR1 SNHLY and CDR2 FYNNEI. V was pared by 4 bases and J by 1 base, with 16 bases between. The CDR3 has 16 amino acids. The CDR3 loop reads CASSVVKRRGNTEAFF. The CDR3 bases are TGTGCCAGCAGTGTAGTGAAGCGGAGGGGGAACACTGAAGCTTTCTTT.

There are many counts of this clonotype. V and J are TRBV7-9 and TRBJ2-5, with D possibly called TRBD1 or TRBD2 (5 bases each). Germline V gives CDR1 SEHNR, CDR2 FQNEAQ (reference sequence). CDR3 length: 14 residues. V lost 2 bases and J lost 2, with 9 bases in between. This chain's CDR3 is CASSLTGRQETQYF. Here the CDR3 DNA reads TGTGCCAGCAGCTTAACGGGACGGCAAGAGACCCAGTACTTC.

Written as DNA, the CDR3 is TGTGCCAGCAGCTTAGGGGGAAGGGGCCATATGAACACTGAAGCTTTCTTT. This sequence encodes CASSLGGRGHMNTEAFF. The V call is TRBV11-2, the J call TRBJ1-1, with a possible D match to TRBD1 (5 bases). This CDR3 is 17 amino acids long. Germline loops: CDR1 SGHAT, CDR2 FQNNGV. Trimming left V 1 base short and J 0 bases short, with 15 bases between.

The V and J genes are TRBV20-1 and TRBJ1-6; no firm D call. There are 13 residues in the CDR3. Germline lookup yields CDR1 DFQATT and CDR2 SNEGSKA (reference sequence). V was pared by 3 bases and J by 6 bases, with 9 bases between. The CDR3, as DNA: TGCAGTGCTAGCCCAGTTCCTAATTCACCCCTCCACTTT. This translates into CSASPVPNSPLHF.

This chain joins TRBV20-1 and TRBJ2-5; 8 nucleotides align to TRBD1. CDR1 and CDR2 (germline): DFQATT, SNEGSKA (reference sequence). There are 14 residues in the CDR3. After removal of 5 bases from V and 3 bases from J, the junction contained 8 bases not matched to a gene. CDR3 coding DNA: TGCAGTGCTTATGGCCGGGACAGGAAAGAGACCCAGTACTTC. It encodes CSAYGRDRKETQYF.

The V and J genes are TRBV29-1 and TRBJ2-7; possible D gene TRBD2, 5 bases. V was trimmed by 4 bases and J by 3 bases, leaving 16 bases between them. The length of the CDR3 is 14 residues. The germline V gene encodes CDR1 SQVTM and CDR2 ANQGSEA. CDR3 loop: CSVVLARANYEQYF. CDR3 in DNA: TGCAGCGTTGTGTTAGCGCGAGCGAACTACGAGCAGTACTTC.

The chain recombines TRBV10-1 with TRBJ1-5; D is possibly TRBD1 (5 bases). The germline V gene encodes CDR1 WNHNN and CDR2 SYGVQD (reference sequence). The CDR3 consists of 13 residues. Trimming cost V 11 bases and J 0 bases, with 11 bases left between them. CDR3 region: CAAGTDSNQPQHF. In DNA, the CDR3 is TGCGCCGCCGGGACGGATAGCAATCAGCCCCAGCATTTT.

The table lists this clonotype with a few counts. This rearrangement joins TRBV6-1 to TRBJ1-1; 7 bases align to TRBD1. CDR1 is MNHNS, CDR2 SASEGT, per germline. Losses at the gene ends were 7 bases for V and 1 base for J; bases not matched to a gene: 3. This CDR3 contains 13 residues. The CDR3 bases are TGTGCCAGCAACTCAGGGGGGAACACTGAAGCTTTCTTT. As protein: CASNSGGNTEAFF.

This clonotype was recorded a few times. The chain recombines TRBV20-1 with TRBJ1-2; tentatively, D is TRBD1 (6 bases). V was trimmed by 3 bases and J by 4 bases, leaving 12 bases between them. From germline, CDR1 is DFQATT and CDR2 SNEGSKA (reference sequence). The CDR3 extends over 13 amino acids. The CDR3 here is CSARTGSTYGYTF. DNA for the CDR3: TGCAGTGCTAGGACAGGATCGACCTATGGCTACACCTTC.

Here the CDR3 reads CASRGVEVPGELFF. CDR3 DNA sequence: TGTGCCAGCAGAGGGGTCGAGGTTCCGGGGGAGCTGTTTTTT. The gene calls are TRBV6-1 and TRBJ2-2; D is perhaps TRBD1 (5 bases). The germline V and J ends were trimmed by 6 bases and 8 bases, with 16 bases remaining between them. This CDR3 has 14 residues. Per the germline V gene, CDR1 is MNHNS and CDR2 is SASEGT.

The chain recombines TRBV7-9 with TRBJ1-2; D is unresolved. The CDR3 length is 14 residues. Germline CDR1 SEHNR, CDR2 FQNEAQ (reference sequence). V lost 3 bases and J lost 3, with 11 bases in between. The CDR3: CASSLGWTYYGYTF. DNA for the CDR3: TGTGCCAGCAGCTTGGGGTGGACTTACTATGGCTACACCTTC.

This clonotype was counted a few times. V and J are TRBV12-3 or TRBV12-4 and TRBJ1-2, with D tentatively TRBD1 (5 bases). V dropped 4 bases and J dropped 1 base, with 16 bases sitting between them. The CDR3 extends over 16 amino acids. The CDR3 loop reads CASSSLRGFGNYGYTF. For the CDR3, the DNA is TGTGCCAGCAGTTCCTTACGGGGGTTCGGTAACTATGGCTACACCTTC.

This clonotype turned up a few times. The rearrangement links TRBV28 to TRBJ1-5; no clear D gene. Germline-derived CDR1 and CDR2 are MDHEN and SYDVKM. V lost 1 base, J lost 2 bases, and 12 bases lay in between. The CDR3 extends over 16 amino acids. The CDR3 sequence: CASSLSRVSGNQPQHF. Here the CDR3 DNA reads TGTGCCAGCAGTTTATCTAGGGTTTCGGGCAATCAGCCCCAGCATTTT.

In its sample, this clonotype was seen a few times. The rearrangement joins TRBV10-1 to TRBJ1-3; 7 nucleotides agree with TRBD1. The CDR3 contains 13 residues. CDR1 is WNHNN and CDR2 is SYGVQD in the germline V gene (reference sequence). The J segment lost 6 bases and the V segment lost 6 bases, leaving 5 bases of the junction unmatched. In DNA form, the CDR3 reads TGCGCCAGCAGGGGGGACAGTTTAAACACCATATATTTT. This translates into CASRGDSLNTIYF.

This clonotype has at least ten counts. The genes are TRBV2 and TRBJ1-4; 7 bases line up with TRBD1. The germline V gene has CDR1 SNHLY and CDR2 FYNNEI. V shed 6 bases and J 8 bases; nucleotides not matched to a gene: 6. This CDR3 has 13 residues. CDR3 region: CASSSGQVEKLFF. The CDR3 coding sequence is TGTGCCAGCAGCTCCGGACAGGTGGAAAAACTGTTTTTT.

This clonotype was counted only a few times. The chain links TRBV19 to TRBJ1-1; unclear D gene. The CDR3 sequence is 14 residues long. Trimming shortened V by 11 bases and J by 2 bases, and 18 bases separated the two germline ends. From germline, CDR1 is LNHDA and CDR2 SQIVND (reference sequence). The CDR3 reads CAAVAGPLNTEAFF. The CDR3 coding sequence is TGTGCCGCAGTTGCAGGACCCTTAAACACTGAAGCTTTCTTT.

This clonotype was recorded a few times. The V and J genes are TRBV11-2 and TRBJ2-7; D is tentatively TRBD1 or TRBD2 (6 bases each). V lost 2 bases and J 7 bases, leaving 24 bases between the germline ends. This CDR3 is 17 amino acids long. Germline assignment: CDR1 SGHAT and CDR2 FQNNGV. CDR3 sequence: CASSLNEGGGPSREQYF. The CDR3 DNA follows: TGTGCCAGCAGCTTAAATGAAGGGGGAGGTCCCTCGAGGGAGCAGTACTTC. Complete variable domain (other parts from reference TRBV11-2 and TRBJ2-7): EAGVAQSPRYKIIEKRQSVAFWCNPISGHATLYWYQQILGQGPKLLIQFQNNGVVDDSQLPKDRFSAERLKGVDSTLKIQPAKLEDSAVYLCASSLNEGGGPSREQYFGPGTRLTVT.

This clonotype came up many times. The chain uses TRBV13 and TRBJ1-1; D call uncertain. The CDR3 consists of 14 residues. Germline CDR1 is PRHDT and CDR2 is FYEKMQ (reference sequence). The V gene lost 0 bases and the J gene lost 3 bases, with 8 bases spanning the gap. The chain's CDR3 is CASSLGLSDTEAFF. The CDR3 nucleotides are TGTGCCAGCAGCTTAGGGCTTTCGGACACTGAAGCTTTCTTT.

This chain connects TRBV6-1 to TRBJ1-5, with 7 positions matching TRBD1. The V gene's germline CDR1 is MNHNS and CDR2 SASEGT. Trimming removed 3 bases from V and 1 base from J; junction bases left unmatched: 9. The CDR3 covers 17 residues. The CDR3 loop reads CASSDSSGGASNQPQHF. The CDR3 nucleotides read TGTGCCAGCAGTGATTCTTCAGGGGGGGCCAGCAATCAGCCCCAGCATTTT.